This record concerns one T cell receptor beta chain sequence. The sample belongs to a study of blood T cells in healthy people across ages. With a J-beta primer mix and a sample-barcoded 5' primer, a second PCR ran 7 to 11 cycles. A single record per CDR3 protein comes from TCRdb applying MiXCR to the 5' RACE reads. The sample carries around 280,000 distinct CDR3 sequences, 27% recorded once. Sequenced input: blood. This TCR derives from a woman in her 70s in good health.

CDR3 sequence (DNA): TGTGCCACCAGCAGAGATGTCAAGGTAAGGGGGTTCGGGTACGAGCAGTACTTC. Its protein product is CATSRDVKVRGFGYEQYF. The rearrangement links TRBV15 to TRBJ2-5; maybe TRBD1 (6 bases). The J call may be in error: the DNA end matches TRBJ2-7 better. Looked up from germline, CDR1 is LNHNV and CDR2 is YYDKDF (reference sequence). This CDR3 region has 18 residues.